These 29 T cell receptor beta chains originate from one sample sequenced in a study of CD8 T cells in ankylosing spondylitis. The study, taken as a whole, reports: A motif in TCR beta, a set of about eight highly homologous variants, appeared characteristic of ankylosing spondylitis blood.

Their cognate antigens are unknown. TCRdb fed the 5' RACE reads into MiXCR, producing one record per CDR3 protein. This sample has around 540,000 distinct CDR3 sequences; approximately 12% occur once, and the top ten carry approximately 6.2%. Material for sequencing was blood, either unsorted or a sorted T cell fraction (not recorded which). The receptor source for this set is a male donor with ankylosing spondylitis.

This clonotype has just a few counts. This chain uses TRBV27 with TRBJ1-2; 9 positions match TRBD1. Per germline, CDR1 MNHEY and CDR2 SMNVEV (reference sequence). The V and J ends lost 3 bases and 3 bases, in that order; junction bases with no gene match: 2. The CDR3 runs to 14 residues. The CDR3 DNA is TGTGCCAGCAGTTTCCGGGACAGGGACTATGGCTACACCTTC. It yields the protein CASSFRDRDYGYTF.

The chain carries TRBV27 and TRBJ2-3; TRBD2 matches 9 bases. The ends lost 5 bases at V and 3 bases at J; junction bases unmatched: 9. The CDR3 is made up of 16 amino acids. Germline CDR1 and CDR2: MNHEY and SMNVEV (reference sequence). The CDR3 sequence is CASSPSGRRGTDTQYF. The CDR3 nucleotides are TGTGCCAGCAGTCCCAGCGGGAGGAGGGGGACAGATACGCAGTATTTT.

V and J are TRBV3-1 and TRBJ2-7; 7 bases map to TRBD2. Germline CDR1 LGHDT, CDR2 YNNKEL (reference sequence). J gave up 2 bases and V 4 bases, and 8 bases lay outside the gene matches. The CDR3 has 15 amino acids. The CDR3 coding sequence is TGTGCCAGCAGCCCGGGGGGAGGGACTACCTACGAGCAGTACTTC. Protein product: CASSPGGGTTYEQYF.

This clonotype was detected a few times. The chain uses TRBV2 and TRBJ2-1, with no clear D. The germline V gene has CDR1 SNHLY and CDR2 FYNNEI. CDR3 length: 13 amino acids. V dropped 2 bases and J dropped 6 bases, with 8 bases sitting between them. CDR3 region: CASSEYRTNEQFF. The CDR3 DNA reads TGTGCCAGCAGTGAATATAGGACCAATGAGCAGTTCTTC.

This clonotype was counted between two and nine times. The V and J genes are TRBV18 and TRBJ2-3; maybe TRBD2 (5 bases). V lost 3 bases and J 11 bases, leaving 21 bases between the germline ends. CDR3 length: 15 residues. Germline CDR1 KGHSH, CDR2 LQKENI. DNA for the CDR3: TGTGCCAGCTCACCCGATTCTAAGATAGCGTCCCGGCAGTATTTT. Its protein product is CASSPDSKIASRQYF.

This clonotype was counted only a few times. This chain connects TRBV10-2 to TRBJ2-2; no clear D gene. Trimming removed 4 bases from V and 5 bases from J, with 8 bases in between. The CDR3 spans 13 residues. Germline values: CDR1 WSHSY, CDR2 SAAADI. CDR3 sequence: CASSVQTTGELFF. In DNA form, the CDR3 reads TGCGCCAGCAGTGTCCAGACAACCGGGGAGCTGTTTTTT.

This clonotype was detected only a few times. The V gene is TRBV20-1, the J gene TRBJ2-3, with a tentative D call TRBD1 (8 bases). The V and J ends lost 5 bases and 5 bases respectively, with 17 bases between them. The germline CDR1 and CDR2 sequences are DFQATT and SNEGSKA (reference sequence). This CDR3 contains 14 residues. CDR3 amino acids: CSAPGGGSLDTQYF. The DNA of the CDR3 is TGCAGTGCTCCAGGGGGCGGGAGTTTAGATACGCAGTATTTT.

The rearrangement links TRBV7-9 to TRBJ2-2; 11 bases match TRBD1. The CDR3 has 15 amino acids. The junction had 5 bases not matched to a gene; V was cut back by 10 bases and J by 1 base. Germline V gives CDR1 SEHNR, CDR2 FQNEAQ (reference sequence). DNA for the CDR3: TGTGCCACCTGGACAGGGGGCCGGAACACCGGGGAGCTGTTTTTT. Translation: CATWTGGRNTGELFF.

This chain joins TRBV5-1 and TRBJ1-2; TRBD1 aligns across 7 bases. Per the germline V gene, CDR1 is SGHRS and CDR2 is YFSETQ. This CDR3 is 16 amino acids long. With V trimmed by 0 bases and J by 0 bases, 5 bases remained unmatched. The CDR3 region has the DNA TGCGCCAGCAGCTTGGGCCGGGACAGAGCTAACTATGGCTACACCTTC. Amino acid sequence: CASSLGRDRANYGYTF.

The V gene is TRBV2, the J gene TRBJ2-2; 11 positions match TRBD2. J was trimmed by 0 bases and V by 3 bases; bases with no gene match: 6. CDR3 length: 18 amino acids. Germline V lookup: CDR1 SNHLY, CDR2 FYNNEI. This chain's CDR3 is CASSDDETSGTNTGELFF. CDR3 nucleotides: TGTGCCAGCAGTGATGATGAGACTAGCGGGACGAACACCGGGGAGCTGTTTTTT.

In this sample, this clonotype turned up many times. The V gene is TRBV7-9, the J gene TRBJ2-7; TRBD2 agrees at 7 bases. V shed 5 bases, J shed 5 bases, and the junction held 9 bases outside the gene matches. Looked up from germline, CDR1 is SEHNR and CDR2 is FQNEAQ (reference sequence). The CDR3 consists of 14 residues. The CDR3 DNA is TGTGCCAGCAGCGAAATAGCGGGTGAGAACGAGCAGTACTTC. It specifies CASSEIAGENEQYF.

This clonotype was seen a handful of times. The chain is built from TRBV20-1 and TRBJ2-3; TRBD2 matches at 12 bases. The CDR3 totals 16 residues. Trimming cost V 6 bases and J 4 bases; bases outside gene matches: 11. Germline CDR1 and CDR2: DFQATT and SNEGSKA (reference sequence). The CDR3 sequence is CSALFPTSGRPDTQYF. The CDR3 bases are TGCAGTGCCCTTTTTCCCACTAGCGGGAGGCCAGATACGCAGTATTTT.

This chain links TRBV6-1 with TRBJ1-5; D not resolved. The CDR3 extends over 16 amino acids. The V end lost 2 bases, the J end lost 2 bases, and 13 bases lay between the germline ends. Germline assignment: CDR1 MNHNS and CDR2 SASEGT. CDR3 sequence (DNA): TGTGCCAGCAGTGAACCCGTCTGGGCGGGCAATCAGCCCCAGCATTTT. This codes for CASSEPVWAGNQPQHF.

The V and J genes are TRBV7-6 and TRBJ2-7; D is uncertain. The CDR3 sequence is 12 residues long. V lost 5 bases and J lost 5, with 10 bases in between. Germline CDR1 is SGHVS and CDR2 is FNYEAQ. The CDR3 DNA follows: TGTGCCAGCAGCCCAACCCCCCACGAGCAGTACTTC. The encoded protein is CASSPTPHEQYF.

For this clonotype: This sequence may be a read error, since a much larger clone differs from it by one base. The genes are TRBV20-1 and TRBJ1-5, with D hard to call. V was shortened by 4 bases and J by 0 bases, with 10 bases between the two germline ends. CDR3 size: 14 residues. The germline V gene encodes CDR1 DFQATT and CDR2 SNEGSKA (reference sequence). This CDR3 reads CSAILDRSNQPQHF. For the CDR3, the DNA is TGCAGTGCTATTTTGGACCGTAGCAATCAGCCCCAGCATTTT.

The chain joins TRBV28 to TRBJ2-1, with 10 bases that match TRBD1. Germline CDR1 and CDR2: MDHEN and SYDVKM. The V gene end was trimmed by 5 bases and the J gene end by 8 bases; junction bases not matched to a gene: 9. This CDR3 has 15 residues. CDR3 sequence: CASSPWDRGSDEQFF. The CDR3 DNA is TGTGCCAGCAGTCCATGGGACAGGGGTTCGGATGAGCAGTTCTTC. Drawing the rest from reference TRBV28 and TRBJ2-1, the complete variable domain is DVKVTQSSRYLVKRTGEKVFLECVQDMDHENMFWYRQDPGLGLRLIYFSYDVKMKEKGDIPEGYSVSREKKERFSLILESASTNQTSMYLCASSPWDRGSDEQFFGPGTRLTVL.

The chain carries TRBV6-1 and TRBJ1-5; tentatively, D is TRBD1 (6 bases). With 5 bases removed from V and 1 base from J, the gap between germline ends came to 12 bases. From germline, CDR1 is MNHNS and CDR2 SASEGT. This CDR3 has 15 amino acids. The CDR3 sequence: CASSPQGYSNQPQHF. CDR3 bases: TGTGCCAGCAGTCCGCAGGGGTACAGCAATCAGCCCCAGCATTTT.

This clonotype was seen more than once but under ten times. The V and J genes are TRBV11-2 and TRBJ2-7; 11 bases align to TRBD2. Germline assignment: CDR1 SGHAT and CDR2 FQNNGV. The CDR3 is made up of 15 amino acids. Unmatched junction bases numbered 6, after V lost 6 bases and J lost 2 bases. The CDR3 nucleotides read TGTGCCAGCAGACTTAGCGGGAGGGCCCCCTACGAGCAGTACTTC. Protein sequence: CASRLSGRAPYEQYF.

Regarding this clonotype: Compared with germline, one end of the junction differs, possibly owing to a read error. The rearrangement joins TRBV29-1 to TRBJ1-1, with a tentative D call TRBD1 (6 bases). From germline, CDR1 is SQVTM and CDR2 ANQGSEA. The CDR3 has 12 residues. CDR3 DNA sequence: TGCAGCGAAAAACAGGGATCCTCCTCGGAAATCTTT. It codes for CSEKQGSSSEIF.

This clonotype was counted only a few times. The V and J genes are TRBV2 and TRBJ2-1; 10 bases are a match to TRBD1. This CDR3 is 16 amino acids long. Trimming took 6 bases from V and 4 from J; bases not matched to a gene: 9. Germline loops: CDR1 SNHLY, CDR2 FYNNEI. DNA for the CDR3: TGTGCCAGCAGCGGGACAGGGGTCCGATTTTACAATGAGCAGTTCTTC. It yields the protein CASSGTGVRFYNEQFF.

The CDR3 loop reads CASSSLKGPSGNTIYF. The DNA for the CDR3 is TGTGCCAGCAGTTCACTGAAGGGCCCTTCTGGAAACACCATATATTTT. J is TRBJ1-3 and V is TRBV12-3 or TRBV12-4; unclear D gene. Trimming removed 4 bases at V and 1 base at J, with 14 bases between. This CDR3 is 16 amino acids long.

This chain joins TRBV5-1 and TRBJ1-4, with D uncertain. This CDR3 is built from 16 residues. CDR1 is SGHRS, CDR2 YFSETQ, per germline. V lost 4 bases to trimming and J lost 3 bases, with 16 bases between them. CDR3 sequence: CASSVDAGGSNEKLFF. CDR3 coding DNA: TGCGCCAGCAGCGTCGACGCCGGCGGTTCTAATGAAAAACTGTTTTTT. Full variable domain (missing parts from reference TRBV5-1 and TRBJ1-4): KAGVTQTPRYLIKTRGQQVTLSCSPISGHRSVSWYQQTPGQGLQFLFEYFSETQRNKGNFPGRFSGRQFSNSRSEMNVSTLELGDSALYLCASSVDAGGSNEKLFFGSGTQLSVL.

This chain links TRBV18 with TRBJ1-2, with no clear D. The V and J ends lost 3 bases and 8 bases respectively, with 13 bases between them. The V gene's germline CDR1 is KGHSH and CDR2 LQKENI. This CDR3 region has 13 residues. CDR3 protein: CASSPAAGRGYTF. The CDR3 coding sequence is TGTGCCAGCTCACCGGCAGCCGGGAGAGGCTACACCTTC.

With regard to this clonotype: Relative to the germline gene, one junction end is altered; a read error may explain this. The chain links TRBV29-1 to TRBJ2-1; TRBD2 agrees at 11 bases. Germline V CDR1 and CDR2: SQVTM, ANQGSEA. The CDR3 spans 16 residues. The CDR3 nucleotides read TGCAGCGTTGACCTTAGCGGGAGGGTCGGGGACGATGAGCGGTTCTTC. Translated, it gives CSVDLSGRVGDDERFF.

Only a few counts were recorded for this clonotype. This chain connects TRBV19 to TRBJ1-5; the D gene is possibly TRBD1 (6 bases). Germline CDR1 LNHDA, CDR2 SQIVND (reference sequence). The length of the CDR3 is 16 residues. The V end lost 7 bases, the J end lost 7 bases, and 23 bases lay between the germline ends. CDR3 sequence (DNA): TGTGCCAGTACCCTCCGGGGGCAGGGTCTCCACCAGCCCCAGCATTTT. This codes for CASTLRGQGLHQPQHF.

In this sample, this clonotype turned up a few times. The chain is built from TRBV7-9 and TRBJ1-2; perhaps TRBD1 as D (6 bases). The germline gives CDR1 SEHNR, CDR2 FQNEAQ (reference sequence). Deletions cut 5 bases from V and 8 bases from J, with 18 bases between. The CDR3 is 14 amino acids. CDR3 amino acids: CASSTDRPHVGYTF. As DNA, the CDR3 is TGTGCCAGCAGCACAGACAGGCCCCATGTAGGCTACACCTTC.

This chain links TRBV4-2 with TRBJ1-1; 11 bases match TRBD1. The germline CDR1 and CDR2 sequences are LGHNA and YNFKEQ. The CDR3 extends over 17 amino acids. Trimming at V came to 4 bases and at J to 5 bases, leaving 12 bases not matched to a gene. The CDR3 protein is CASSLLTTGTGGTEAFF. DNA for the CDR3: TGTGCCAGCAGCCTCCTCACCACCGGGACAGGGGGTACTGAAGCTTTCTTT.

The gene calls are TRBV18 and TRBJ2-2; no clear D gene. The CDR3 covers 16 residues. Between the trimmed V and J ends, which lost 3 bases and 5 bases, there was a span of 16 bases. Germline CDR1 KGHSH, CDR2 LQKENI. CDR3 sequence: CASSPPQGLGTGELFF. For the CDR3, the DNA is TGTGCCAGCTCACCGCCCCAAGGTCTTGGAACCGGGGAGCTGTTTTTT. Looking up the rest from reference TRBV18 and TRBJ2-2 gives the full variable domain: NAGVMQNPRHLVRRRGQEARLRCSPMKGHSHVYWYRQLPEEGLKFMVYLQKENIIDESGMPKERFSAEFPKEGPSILRIQQVVRGDSAAYFCASSPPQGLGTGELFFGEGSRLTVL.

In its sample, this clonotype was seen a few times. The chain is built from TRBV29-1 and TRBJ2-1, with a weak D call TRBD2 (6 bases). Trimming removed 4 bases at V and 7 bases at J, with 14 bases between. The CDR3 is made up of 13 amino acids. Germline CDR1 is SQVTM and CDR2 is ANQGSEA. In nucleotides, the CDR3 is TGCAGCGTTGCGGGACTTTCCCGAAATGAGCAGTTCTTC. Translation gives CSVAGLSRNEQFF.